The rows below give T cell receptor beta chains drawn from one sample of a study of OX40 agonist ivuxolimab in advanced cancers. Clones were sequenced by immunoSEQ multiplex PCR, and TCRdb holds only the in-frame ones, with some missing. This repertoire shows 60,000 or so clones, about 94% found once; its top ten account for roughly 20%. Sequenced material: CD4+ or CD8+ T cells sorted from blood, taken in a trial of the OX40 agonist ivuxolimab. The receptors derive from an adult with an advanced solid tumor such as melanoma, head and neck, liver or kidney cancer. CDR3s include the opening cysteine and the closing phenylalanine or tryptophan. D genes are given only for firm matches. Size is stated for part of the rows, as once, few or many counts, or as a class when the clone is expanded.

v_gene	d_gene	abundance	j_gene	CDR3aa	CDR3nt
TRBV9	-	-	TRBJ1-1	CASSGTGSWGDTEAFF	TGTGCCAGCAGCGGAACAGGATCCTGGGGGGACACTGAAGCTTTCTTT
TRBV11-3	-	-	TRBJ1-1	CASSTGRRTEAFF	TGTGCCAGCTCAACGGGGCGGCGGACTGAAGCTTTCTTT
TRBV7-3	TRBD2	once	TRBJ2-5	CASSPIAGGGETQYF	TGTGCCAGCAGCCCGATAGCGGGAGGGGGAGAGACCCAGTACTTC
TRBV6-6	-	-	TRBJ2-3	CASSYPPEVDTQYF	TGTGCCAGCAGTTACCCACCAGAAGTAGATACGCAGTATTTT
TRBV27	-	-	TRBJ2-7	CASSPRTLPYEQYF	TGTGCCAGCAGTCCCAGGACGCTTCCCTACGAGCAGTACTTC
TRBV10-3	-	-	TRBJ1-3	CAISEFGQSSGNTIYF	TGTGCCATCAGTGAGTTCGGGCAGAGCTCTGGAAACACCATATATTTT
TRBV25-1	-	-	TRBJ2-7	CASSDPFDVVDEQYF	TGTGCCAGCAGTGACCCCTTCGATGTAGTGGACGAGCAGTACTTC
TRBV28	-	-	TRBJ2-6	CASTASSGANVLTF	TGTGCCAGCACGGCGAGCTCTGGGGCCAACGTCCTGACTTTC
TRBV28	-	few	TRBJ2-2	CASRGVVTDTGELFF	TGTGCCAGCAGGGGGGTAGTGACCGACACCGGGGAGCTGTTTTTT
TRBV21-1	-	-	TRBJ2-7	CASSKGRGEYEQYF	TGTGCCAGCAGCAAAGGCAGGGGGGAGTACGAGCAGTACTTC
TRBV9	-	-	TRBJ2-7	CASSAGSPYEQYF	TGTGCCAGCAGCGCTGGTTCCCCCTACGAGCAGTACTTC
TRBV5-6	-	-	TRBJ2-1	CASSLLARGPYNEQFF	TGTGCCAGCAGCTTGCTTGCTAGGGGTCCCTACAATGAGCAGTTCTTC
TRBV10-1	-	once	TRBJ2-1	CASKERCNEQFF	TGCGCCAGCAAGGAGCGCTGCAATGAGCAGTTCTTC
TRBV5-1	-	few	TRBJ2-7	CASSLGGEGSWRQVNEQYF	TGCGCCAGCAGCTTGGGGGGAGAGGGATCGTGGAGGCAGGTGAACGAGCAGTACTTC
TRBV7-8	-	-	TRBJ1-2	CASSLVPGDYGYTF	TGTGCCAGCAGCTTAGTACCAGGGGACTATGGCTACACCTTC
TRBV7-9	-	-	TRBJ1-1	CASSLAFRGPNTEAFF	TGTGCCAGCAGCTTAGCGTTCCGAGGACCGAACACTGAAGCTTTCTTT
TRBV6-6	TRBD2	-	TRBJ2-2	CASNDYSGSTGELFF	TGTGCCAGTAACGACTATAGCGGGAGCACCGGGGAGCTGTTTTTT
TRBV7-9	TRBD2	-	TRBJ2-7	CASSRIPSGSYEQYF	TGTGCCAGCAGCCGAATCCCTAGCGGGAGTTACGAGCAGTACTTC
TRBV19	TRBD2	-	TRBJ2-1	CASRSGGSPNEQFF	TGTGCCAGTAGGTCTGGCGGGAGTCCCAATGAGCAGTTCTTC
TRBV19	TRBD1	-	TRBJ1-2	CASSTTGGYGYTF	TGTGCCAGTAGCACGACAGGGGGCTATGGCTACACCTTC
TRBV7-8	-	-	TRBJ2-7	CASSFTGGRTYEQYF	TGTGCCAGCAGCTTTACAGGAGGGCGGACCTACGAGCAGTACTTC
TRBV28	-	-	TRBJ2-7	CASSRDGYEQYF	TGTGCCAGCAGTAGGGACGGCTACGAGCAGTACTTC
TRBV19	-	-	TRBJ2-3	CASSIIQTSSNTDTQYF	TGTGCCAGTAGTATAATTCAAACTAGCAGTAACACAGATACGCAGTATTTT
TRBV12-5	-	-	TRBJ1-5	CASGFGGLNQPQHF	TGTGCTAGTGGTTTCGGCGGACTCAATCAGCCCCAGCATTTT
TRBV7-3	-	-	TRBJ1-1	CASSRTRGLNTEAFF	TGTGCCAGCAGCCGAACAAGGGGTTTGAACACTGAAGCTTTCTTT
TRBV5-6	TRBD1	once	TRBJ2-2	CASSPRDRGVAGELFF	TGTGCCAGCAGCCCCCGGGACAGGGGGGTCGCCGGGGAGCTGTTTTTT
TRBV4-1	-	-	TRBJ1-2	CASSQGGTYGYTF	TGCGCCAGCAGCCAAGGAGGGACCTATGGCTACACCTTC
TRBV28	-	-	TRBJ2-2	CASSTWAGELFF	TGTGCCAGCAGTACATGGGCCGGGGAGCTGTTTTTT
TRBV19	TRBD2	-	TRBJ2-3	CASSIEMTSGRAPTDTQYF	TGTGCCAGTAGTATAGAAATGACTAGCGGGAGGGCCCCAACAGATACGCAGTATTTT
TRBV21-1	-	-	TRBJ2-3	CASSKATPRLAGECTDTQYF	TGTGCCAGCAGCAAAGCAACCCCCCGACTAGCGGGAGAATGTACAGATACGCAGTATTTT
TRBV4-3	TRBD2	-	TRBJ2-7	CASSETTSGSSYEQYF	TGCGCCAGCAGCGAGACAACTAGCGGGAGTAGTTACGAGCAGTACTTC
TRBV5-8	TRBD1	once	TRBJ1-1	CASSPRDRGWTEAFF	TGTGCCAGCAGCCCCAGGGACAGGGGGTGGACTGAAGCTTTCTTT
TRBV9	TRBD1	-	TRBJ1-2	CASSNRDRENYGYTF	TGTGCCAGCAGCAACCGGGACAGGGAGAACTATGGCTACACCTTC
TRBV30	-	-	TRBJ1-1	CAWSMGGTEAFF	TGTGCCTGGAGTATGGGGGGCACTGAAGCTTTCTTT
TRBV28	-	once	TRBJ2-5	CASSLWSGYETQYF	TGTGCCAGCAGTTTATGGTCAGGGTACGAGACCCAGTACTTC
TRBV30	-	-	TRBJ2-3	CAWSGTGVVTDTQYF	TGTGCCTGGAGTGGGACGGGAGTAGTGACAGATACGCAGTATTTT
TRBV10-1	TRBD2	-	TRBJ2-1	CASRGSGRANEQFF	TGCGCCAGCCGAGGAAGCGGGAGGGCCAATGAGCAGTTCTTC
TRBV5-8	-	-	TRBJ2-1	CASSLGPFSSYNEQFF	TGTGCCAGCAGCTTGGGTCCGTTTAGCTCCTACAATGAGCAGTTCTTC
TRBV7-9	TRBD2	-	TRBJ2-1	CASSNNLDLAGNSYNEQFF	TGTGCCAGCAGCAATAATCTAGACCTAGCGGGAAACTCCTACAATGAGCAGTTCTTC
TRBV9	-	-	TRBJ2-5	CASSVGVDFQETQYF	TGTGCCAGCAGCGTAGGGGTAGATTTCCAAGAGACCCAGTACTTC
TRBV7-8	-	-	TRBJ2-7	CASSTRGGTYEQYF	TGTGCCAGCAGCACAAGGGGCGGTACCTACGAGCAGTACTTC
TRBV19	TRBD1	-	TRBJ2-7	CASNLGTGKYEQYF	TGTGCCAGTAACCTCGGGACAGGGAAGTACGAGCAGTACTTC
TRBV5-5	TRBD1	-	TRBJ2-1	CASSPRTGVEYNEQFF	TGTGCCAGCAGCCCGCGGACAGGGGTGGAGTACAATGAGCAGTTCTTC
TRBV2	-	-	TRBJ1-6	CASSEPRLGYNSPLHF	TGTGCCAGCAGTGAACCCCGCTTGGGCTATAATTCACCCCTCCACTTT
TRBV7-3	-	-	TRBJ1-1	CASSKKEVGTPNTEAFF	TGTGCCAGCAGCAAAAAGGAGGTAGGGACACCTAACACTGAAGCTTTCTTT
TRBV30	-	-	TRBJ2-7	CAWSEGRYEQYF	TGTGCCTGGAGCGAGGGCCGCTACGAGCAGTACTTC
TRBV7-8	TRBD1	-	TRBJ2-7	CASSLEPGQGYEQYF	TGTGCCAGCAGCTTAGAACCGGGACAGGGGTACGAGCAGTACTTC
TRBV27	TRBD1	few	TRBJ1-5	CASRFGQGSNQPQHF	TGTGCCAGCAGATTTGGACAGGGAAGCAATCAGCCCCAGCATTTT
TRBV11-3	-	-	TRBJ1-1	CASSLGGSVAFF	TGTGCCAGCAGCTTAGGGGGGTCGGTAGCTTTCTTT
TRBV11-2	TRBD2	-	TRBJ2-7	CASSPTGLAVSYEQYF	TGTGCCAGCAGCCCAACAGGACTAGCGGTTTCCTACGAGCAGTACTTC
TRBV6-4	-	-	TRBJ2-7	CASSPGTGYEQYF	TGTGCCAGCAGTCCCGGGACTGGCTACGAGCAGTACTTC
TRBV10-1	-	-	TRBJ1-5	CATQTKGQKDSNQPQHF	TGCGCCACCCAGACCAAAGGACAGAAAGATAGCAATCAGCCCCAGCATTTT
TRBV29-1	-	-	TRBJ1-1	CSVGGQESEAFF	TGCAGCGTTGGTGGGCAGGAGAGTGAAGCTTTCTTT
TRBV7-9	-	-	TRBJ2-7	CASSPGNEQYF	TGTGCCAGCAGCCCGGGTAACGAGCAGTACTTC
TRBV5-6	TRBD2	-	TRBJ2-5	CASSLHGLAGEETQYF	TGTGCCAGCAGCTTGCATGGGCTAGCGGGTGAAGAGACCCAGTACTTC